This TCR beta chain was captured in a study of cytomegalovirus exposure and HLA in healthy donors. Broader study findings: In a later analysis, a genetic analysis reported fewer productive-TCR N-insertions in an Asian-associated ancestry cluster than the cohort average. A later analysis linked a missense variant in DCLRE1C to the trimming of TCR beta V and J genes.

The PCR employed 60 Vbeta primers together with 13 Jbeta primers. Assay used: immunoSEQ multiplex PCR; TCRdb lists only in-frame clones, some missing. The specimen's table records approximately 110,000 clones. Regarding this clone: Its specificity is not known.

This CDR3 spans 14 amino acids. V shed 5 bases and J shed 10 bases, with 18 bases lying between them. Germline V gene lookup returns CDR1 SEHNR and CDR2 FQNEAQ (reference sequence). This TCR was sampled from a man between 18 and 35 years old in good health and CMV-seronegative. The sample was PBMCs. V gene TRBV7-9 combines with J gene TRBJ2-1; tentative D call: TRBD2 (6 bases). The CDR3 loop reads CASSQPGDVREQFF. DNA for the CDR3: TGTGCCAGCAGCCAACCGGGAGATGTACGGGAGCAGTTCTTC. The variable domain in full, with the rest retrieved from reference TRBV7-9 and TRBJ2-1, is DTGVSQNPRHKITKRGQNVTFRCDPISEHNRLYWYRQTLGQGPEFLTYFQNEAQLEKSRLLSDRFSAERPKGSFSTLEIQRTEQGDSAMYLCASSQPGDVREQFFGPGTRLTVL.